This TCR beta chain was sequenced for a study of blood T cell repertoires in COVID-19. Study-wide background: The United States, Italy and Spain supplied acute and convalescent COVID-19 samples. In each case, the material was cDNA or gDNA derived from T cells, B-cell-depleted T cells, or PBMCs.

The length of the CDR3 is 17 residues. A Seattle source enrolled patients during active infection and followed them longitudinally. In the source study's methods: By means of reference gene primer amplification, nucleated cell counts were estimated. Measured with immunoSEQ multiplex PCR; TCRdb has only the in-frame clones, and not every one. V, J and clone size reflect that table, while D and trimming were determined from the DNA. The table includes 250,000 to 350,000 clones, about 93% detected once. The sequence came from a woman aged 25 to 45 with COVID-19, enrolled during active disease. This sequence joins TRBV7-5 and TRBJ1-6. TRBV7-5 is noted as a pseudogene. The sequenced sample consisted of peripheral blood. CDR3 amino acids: CARSSGREALYNSPLHF. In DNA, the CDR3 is TGTGCCAGAAGCTCGGGCAGGGAGGCTCTCTATAATTCACCCCTCCACTTT.